This T cell receptor beta chain was identified in a study of blood T cell repertoires in COVID-19. V trimming: 2 bases; J trimming: 5 bases; junction bases outside the gene matches: 11. The CDR3 is made up of 17 amino acids. Germline V gene sequence: CDR1 WNHNN, CDR2 SYGVQD (reference sequence). The data were produced by immunoSEQ multiplex PCR, yet TCRdb's version contains in-frame clones alone and is incomplete. The sample contains roughly 140,000 clones, 70% to 85% of which appear only once. This clone was detected only a few times. Sequencing used PBMCs or T cells enriched from blood (not recorded which). The chain recombines TRBV10-1 with TRBJ1-5; TRBD1 matches 8 bases. The sequence was collected from a woman aged 18 to 35 who had been exposed to COVID-19. For the CDR3, the DNA is TGCGCCAGCAGTGAGATGGGGAGAGGACAGGGCTATCAGCCCCAGCATTTT. It encodes CASSEMGRGQGYQPQHF.